Given below is one T cell receptor beta chain in context. The data were obtained in a study of blood T cell repertoires in COVID-19. Germline CDR1 SGHRS, CDR2 YFSETQ. The CDR3 is 15 amino acids. Unmatched junction bases numbered 11, after V lost 7 bases and J lost 6 bases. Measured with immunoSEQ multiplex PCR; TCRdb has only the in-frame clones, and not every one. The table records 120,000 to 150,000 clones, roughly four fifths of them present only once. Sequencing was done on a sample of peripheral blood. This sequence was found in a human donor in a cohort sampled during active COVID-19. This chain joins TRBV5-1 and TRBJ2-1; 9 positions agree with TRBD2. The CDR3 region has the DNA TGCGCCAGCTCCCTAGCGGGGCACATTTCCAATGAGCAGTTCTTC. Encoded protein: CASSLAGHISNEQFF.